This TCR beta chain was captured by sequencing in a study of blood T cell repertoires in COVID-19. In the study overall: Spain, Italy and the United States supplied samples that represented acute and convalescent COVID-19.

In the original analysis: Nucleated cell number was recorded as an estimate derived from reference gene primer amplification. Generated by immunoSEQ multiplex PCR, the TCRdb table keeps only in-frame clones and is missing some. V and J calls and clone size follow that table, whereas D and trimming were derived from the DNA. The data show 27,000 or so clones, 83% seen once. The CDR3 consists of 15 residues. The V gene lost 3 bases and the J gene lost 5 bases, with 17 bases spanning the gap. CDR1 is SGHRS and CDR2 is YFSETQ in the germline V gene. The chain carries TRBV5-1 and TRBJ2-5; possibly TRBD2 for D (5 bases). Sequencing was performed on peripheral blood. The source of this sequence is a man aged 65 to 85 with active COVID-19. This CDR3 is CASSSYGVEWETQYF. In nucleotides, the CDR3 is TGCGCCAGCAGCTCCTACGGGGTGGAATGGGAGACCCAGTACTTC. Using reference TRBV5-1 and TRBJ2-5 for the parts outside the CDR3, the full variable domain is KAGVTQTPRYLIKTRGQQVTLSCSPISGHRSVSWYQQTPGQGLQFLFEYFSETQRNKGNFPGRFSGRQFSNSRSEMNVSTLELGDSALYLCASSSYGVEWETQYFGPGTRLLVL.